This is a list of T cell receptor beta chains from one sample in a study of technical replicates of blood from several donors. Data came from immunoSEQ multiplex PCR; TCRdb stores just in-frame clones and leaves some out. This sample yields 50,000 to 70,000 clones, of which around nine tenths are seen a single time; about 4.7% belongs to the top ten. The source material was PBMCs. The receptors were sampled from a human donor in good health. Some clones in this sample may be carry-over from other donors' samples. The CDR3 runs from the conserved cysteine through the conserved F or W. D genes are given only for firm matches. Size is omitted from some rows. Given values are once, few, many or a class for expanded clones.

CDR3: CAISPRGSGGSYNEQFF; DNA: TGTGCCATCTCTCCGAGGGGTAGCGGGGGATCCTACAATGAGCAGTTCTTC; J: TRBJ2-1; D: TRBD2; size: once; V: TRBV10-3
CDR3: CASSLGTDEQYF; DNA: TGTGCCAGCAGCTTAGGGACAGACGAGCAGTACTTC; J: TRBJ2-7; D: NA; size: NA; V: TRBV7-9
CDR3: CASSLPTGGNTEAFF; DNA: TGTGCCAGCAGCTTACCAACAGGGGGGAACACTGAAGCTTTCTTT; J: TRBJ1-1; D: TRBD1; size: NA; V: TRBV5-4
CDR3: CASSLGRVNEKLFF; DNA: TGTGCCAGCAGCTTGGGGAGGGTTAATGAAAAACTGTTTTTT; J: TRBJ1-4; D: NA; size: NA; V: TRBV5-6
CDR3: CASSLVGQPQHF; DNA: TGTGCCAGCAGCTTAGTCGGTCAGCCCCAGCATTTT; J: TRBJ1-5; D: NA; size: NA; V: TRBV7-2
CDR3: CASSPGADTQYF; DNA: TGTGCCAGCAGCCCGGGAGCAGATACGCAGTATTTT; J: TRBJ2-3; D: NA; size: NA; V: TRBV6-6
CDR3: CASSSQGGTYNEQFF; DNA: TGTGCCAGCAGCTCCCAAGGGGGAACCTACAATGAGCAGTTCTTC; J: TRBJ2-1; D: NA; size: NA; V: TRBV7-9
CDR3: CASSLGRGLAPLHF; DNA: TGTGCCAGCAGCTTGGGCAGGGGGCTTGCACCCCTCCACTTT; J: TRBJ1-6; D: TRBD1; size: NA; V: TRBV5-8
CDR3: CASSVRTGGSYEQYF; DNA: TGCGCCAGCAGCGTGAGGACAGGGGGCTCCTACGAGCAGTACTTC; J: TRBJ2-7; D: TRBD1; size: NA; V: TRBV4-3
CDR3: CASRYSGISYNEQFF; DNA: TGCGCCAGCAGGTATAGCGGGATATCCTACAATGAGCAGTTCTTC; J: TRBJ2-1; D: TRBD2; size: NA; V: TRBV5-1
CDR3: CASSLQTGGSYNEQFF; DNA: TGCGCCAGCAGCTTGCAAACGGGAGGGTCCTACAATGAGCAGTTCTTC; J: TRBJ2-1; D: TRBD2; size: once; V: TRBV5-1
CDR3: CASSLGALENSPLHF; DNA: TGTGCCAGCAGTTTAGGGGCGTTAGAGAATTCACCCCTCCACTTT; J: TRBJ1-6; D: NA; size: NA; V: TRBV27
CDR3: CASTGRGAGETQYF; DNA: TGTGCCAGCACCGGCAGGGGTGCGGGAGAGACCCAGTACTTC; J: TRBJ2-5; D: NA; size: NA; V: TRBV9
CDR3: CASSLVAGAYNEQFF; DNA: TGCGCCAGCAGCTTGGTAGCGGGAGCATACAATGAGCAGTTCTTC; J: TRBJ2-1; D: TRBD2; size: NA; V: TRBV5-1
CDR3: CASSIDLKGLDYGYTF; DNA: TGTGCCAGTAGTATAGATCTAAAGGGGTTGGACTATGGCTACACCTTC; J: TRBJ1-2; D: NA; size: NA; V: TRBV19
CDR3: CASSSWRDRGGGEQFF; DNA: TGTGCCAGCAGCTCCTGGCGGGACAGGGGAGGAGGTGAGCAGTTCTTC; J: TRBJ2-1; D: TRBD1; size: NA; V: TRBV7-2
CDR3: CAWTAPSGRDTEQFF; DNA: TGTGCCTGGACCGCCCCTAGCGGGAGGGATACTGAGCAGTTCTTC; J: TRBJ2-1; D: TRBD2; size: few; V: TRBV30
CDR3: CASSLELANTGELFF; DNA: TGTGCCAGCAGCTTGGAACTAGCGAACACCGGGGAGCTGTTTTTT; J: TRBJ2-2; D: NA; size: NA; V: TRBV7-3
CDR3: CASSHRGQPQETQYF; DNA: TGTGCCAGCAGTCACAGGGGGCAGCCGCAAGAGACCCAGTACTTC; J: TRBJ2-5; D: TRBD1; size: NA; V: TRBV7-3